The 20 T cell receptor beta chains presented below share a single source sample, sequenced in a study of blood T cell repertoires in COVID-19. Data came from immunoSEQ multiplex PCR; TCRdb stores just in-frame clones and leaves some out. This sample yields 60,000 to 75,000 clones, of which about 86% are seen a single time; 12% belongs to the top ten. Input material: peripheral blood. The source of these receptors is a human donor in a cohort sampled during active COVID-19.

The rearrangement links TRBV9 to TRBJ2-6, with D uncertain. The CDR3 is made up of 13 amino acids. The germline gives CDR1 SGDLS, CDR2 YYNGEE. The ends were cut back, 2 bases at V and 4 bases at J, with 4 bases in the middle. The CDR3 protein is CASSVSGANVLTF. CDR3 sequence (DNA): TGTGCCAGCAGCGTTTCAGGGGCCAACGTCCTGACTTTC.

The gene calls are TRBV24-1 and TRBJ1-2; 8 positions agree with TRBD1. The CDR3 sequence is 13 residues long. Trimming took 7 bases from V and 4 from J; bases not matched to a gene: 4. Germline V gene data show CDR1 as KGHDR and CDR2 as SFDVKD. This CDR3 reads CATSGQGLYGYTF. CDR3 in DNA: TGTGCCACCAGCGGACAGGGACTCTATGGCTACACCTTC.

This clone was picked up a small number of times. J is TRBJ1-5 and V is TRBV6-2 or TRBV6-3, with 10 nucleotides matching TRBD1. Germline V gene data show CDR1 as MNHEY and CDR2 as SVGEGT. Losses at the gene ends were 5 bases for V and 2 bases for J; bases not matched to a gene: 9. The CDR3 contains 17 residues. The CDR3 reads CASSTGQGVSGNQPQHF. The CDR3, as DNA: TGTGCCAGCAGTACCGGACAGGGGGTTAGCGGCAATCAGCCCCAGCATTTT.

The chain is built from TRBV10-2 and TRBJ2-1, with 12 bases aligning to TRBD2. Germline V gene sequence: CDR1 WSHSY, CDR2 SAAADI. V dropped 4 bases and J dropped 7; count of bases not matched to a gene: 5. This CDR3 is built from 15 residues. In DNA, the CDR3 is TGCGCCAGCAGTGGACGGACTAGCGGGAATAATGAGCAGTTCTTC. Translated: CASSGRTSGNNEQFF.

This rearrangement joins TRBV6-2 or TRBV6-3 to TRBJ1-2; tentative D call: TRBD1 (5 bases). V was cut by 2 bases and J by 9 bases, with 10 bases left in between. This CDR3 has 12 amino acids. Germline lookup yields CDR1 MNHEY and CDR2 SVGEGT. CDR3: CASSYAGRSYTF. For the CDR3, the DNA is TGTGCCAGCAGTTACGCAGGGCGGAGCTACACCTTC.

V is TRBV19 and J is TRBJ2-1; 7 bases fit TRBD1. The V gene's germline CDR1 is LNHDA and CDR2 SQIVND (reference sequence). The CDR3 is 14 amino acids. The V gene end was trimmed by 2 bases and the J gene end by 3 bases; junction bases not matched to a gene: 1. The CDR3 bases are TGTGCCAGTAGTATACAGGGGGTCTACAATGAGCAGTTCTTC. Protein sequence: CASSIQGVYNEQFF.

The chain joins TRBV6-5 to TRBJ1-4; D is possibly TRBD1 (6 bases). V lost 0 bases to trimming and J lost 7 bases, with 9 bases between them. The germline V gene has CDR1 MNHEY and CDR2 SVGAGI. The CDR3 extends over 14 amino acids. The CDR3 here is CASSYSIRGEKLFF. The DNA of the CDR3 is TGTGCCAGCAGTTACTCGATCAGGGGTGAAAAACTGTTTTTT.

This clone was seen only a few times. J is TRBJ1-2 and V is TRBV28; D call uncertain. Germline assignment: CDR1 MDHEN and CDR2 SYDVKM. The CDR3 length is 14 residues. V was shortened by 2 bases and J by 8 bases, with 15 bases between the two germline ends. Written as DNA, the CDR3 is TGTGCCAGCAGTTTACAACGGGGATTAGAGGGCTACACCTTC. Encoded protein: CASSLQRGLEGYTF.

V gene TRBV5-8 combines with J gene TRBJ2-1; D is ambiguous. CDR3 length: 15 residues. Trimming removed 4 bases from V and 0 bases from J, with 11 bases in between. Germline values: CDR1 SGHTS, CDR2 YDEGEE. CDR3 residues: CASSLNTNSYNEQFF. CDR3 nucleotide sequence: TGTGCCAGCAGCCTGAACACTAACTCCTACAATGAGCAGTTCTTC.

V is TRBV5-6 and J is TRBJ2-7; TRBD2 is a possible D gene (5 bases). Trimming cost V 7 bases and J 3 bases, with 14 bases left between them. The CDR3 runs 13 residues. CDR1 is SGHDT, CDR2 YYEEEE, per germline. DNA of the CDR3: TGTGCCAGCCTAGAGGCCGGGGACTACGAGCAGTACTTC. Protein product: CASLEAGDYEQYF.

The chain has TRBV6-5 and TRBJ1-1, with D maybe TRBD1 (5 bases). Trimming cost V 3 bases and J 4 bases, with 9 bases left between them. The CDR3 totals 13 residues. Germline V CDR1 and CDR2: MNHEY, SVGAGI. CDR3 amino acids: CASSYFGGTEAFF. The DNA of the CDR3 is TGTGCCAGCAGTTATTTCGGGGGCACTGAAGCTTTCTTT.

This clone was seen just once. The rearrangement links TRBV11-2 to TRBJ1-2; 8 bases map to TRBD1. The CDR3 length is 15 residues. Germline CDR1 and CDR2: SGHAT and FQNNGV. V lost 4 bases and J lost 6; bases outside the gene matches: 10. In DNA, the CDR3 is TGTGCCAGCAGCTGGACAGGGAGGGGTGGTGATGGCTACACCTTC. Amino acids: CASSWTGRGGDGYTF.

V is TRBV15 and J is TRBJ1-4; D gene ambiguous. The V gene lost 6 bases and the J gene lost 13 bases, with 18 bases spanning the gap. The CDR3 is 13 amino acids. Germline V gene sequence: CDR1 LNHNV, CDR2 YYDKDF (reference sequence). CDR3 region: CATSSGGSPTLFF. CDR3 in DNA: TGTGCCACCAGTTCAGGTGGGAGCCCGACACTGTTTTTT.

DNA of the CDR3: TGTGCCTTGAGGCAGGGCGAAAAACTGTTTTTT. This encodes CALRQGEKLFF. The J gene is TRBJ1-4, the V gene TRBV30; tentative D call: TRBD1 (5 bases). CDR3 size: 11 residues. Trimming removed 7 bases from V and 8 bases from J, with 11 bases in between. Germline loops: CDR1 GTSNPN, CDR2 SVGIG (reference sequence).

The chain recombines TRBV4-2 with TRBJ2-5; 8 nucleotides align to TRBD2. Germline lookup yields CDR1 LGHNA and CDR2 YNFKEQ. V gave up 1 base and J gave up 3 bases; unmatched junction bases: 4. This CDR3 spans 15 amino acids. This CDR3 reads CASSQAAGGEETQYF. The CDR3 DNA sequence: TGTGCCAGCAGCCAAGCTGCGGGGGGTGAAGAGACCCAGTACTTC.

The genes are TRBV5-1 and TRBJ1-4, with 11 bases identical to TRBD1. Germline CDR1 and CDR2: SGHRS and YFSETQ. The CDR3 runs 15 residues. V was clipped by 1 base and J by 6 bases; unmatched bases: 2. This CDR3 is CASSLWGQGDEKLFF. CDR3 in DNA: TGCGCCAGCAGCTTGTGGGGACAGGGGGATGAAAAACTGTTTTTT.

The genes are TRBV6-4 and TRBJ2-1; 14 bases align to TRBD2. With V trimmed by 4 bases and J by 8 bases, 4 bases remained unmatched. The CDR3 consists of 15 residues. The V gene's germline CDR1 is MRHNA and CDR2 SNTAGT. CDR3 sequence (DNA): TGTGCCAGCAGTGCGACTAGCGGGGGGGTGGATGAGCAGTTCTTC. Protein sequence: CASSATSGGVDEQFF.

The chain is built from TRBV12-3 or TRBV12-4 and TRBJ1-5; no clear D gene. CDR3 length: 12 residues. With 6 bases removed from V and 5 bases from J, the gap between germline ends came to 8 bases. CDR3 loop: CASSLGDQPQHF. The CDR3 DNA is TGTGCCAGCAGCCTTGGAGATCAGCCCCAGCATTTT.

The gene calls are TRBV19 and TRBJ2-7, with 7 positions matching TRBD2. J gave up 0 bases and V 3 bases, and 5 bases lay outside the gene matches. The germline gives CDR1 LNHDA, CDR2 SQIVND (reference sequence). This CDR3 has 15 amino acids. CDR3 DNA sequence: TGTGCCAGTAGTATCTCCGCTAGCGGCTCCTACGAGCAGTACTTC. Protein product: CASSISASGSYEQYF.

The V and J genes are TRBV2 and TRBJ2-1; weak D call: TRBD2 (5 bases). This CDR3 is 15 amino acids long. With 0 bases removed from V and 8 bases from J, the gap between germline ends came to 14 bases. CDR1 and CDR2 from the germline V gene are SNHLY and FYNNEI. CDR3 in amino acids: CASSEARVSAYEQFF. As DNA, the CDR3 is TGTGCCAGCAGTGAAGCGCGGGTTAGCGCTTATGAGCAGTTCTTC.